These 10 T cell receptor beta chains came from one sample sequenced in a study of CD8+CD57+ T cells in acquired aplastic anemia. It was genomic DNA that served as the template for profiling TCR beta VDJ and CDR3. TCRdb re-derived calls from the reads in MiXCR, one entry per CDR3 protein. Here the sample spans around 430,000 distinct CDR3 sequences, over 25% being singletons. Patients picked for sequencing had shown CD8+CD57+ cell expansion detected by flow cytometry. Source material: sorted CD4+, CD8+, or CD8+CD57+ T cells (not recorded which) from PBMCs. These receptors came from a human donor with aplastic anemia.

This clonotype was detected a few times. The chain joins TRBV5-6 to TRBJ2-7; 13 bases match TRBD2. The CDR3 is made up of 15 amino acids. V lost 2 bases, J lost 4 bases, and 3 bases stayed unmatched. The germline V gene encodes CDR1 SGHDT and CDR2 YYEEEE. Written as DNA, the CDR3 is TGTGCCAGCAGCTTCCCGGGACTAGCGGGGTACGAGCAGTACTTC. This encodes CASSFPGLAGYEQYF.

The gene calls are TRBV7-7 and TRBJ2-3; D possibly corresponds to TRBD2 (6 bases). The CDR3 contains 14 residues. Germline V lookup: CDR1 SSHAT, CDR2 FNYEAQ (reference sequence). In DNA, the CDR3 is TGTGCTAGCGGCTTGGGTACCACAGCAGATACGCAGTATTTT. Its translation is CASGLGTTADTQYF.

The chain joins TRBV5-5 to TRBJ2-7, with no clear D. Germline V CDR1 and CDR2: SGHKS, YYEKEE (reference sequence). This CDR3 has 14 amino acids. V dropped 0 bases and J dropped 2 bases, with 9 bases sitting between them. Here the CDR3 DNA reads TGTGCCAGCAGCTTGGAGATAAGACCCTACGAGCAGTACTTC. Translated, it gives CASSLEIRPYEQYF. Drawing the rest from reference TRBV5-5 and TRBJ2-7, the complete variable domain is DAGVTQSPTHLIKTRGQQVTLRCSPISGHKSVSWYQQVLGQGPQFIFQYYEKEERGRGNFPDRFSARQFPNYSSELNVNALLLGDSALYLCASSLEIRPYEQYFGPGTRLTVT.

The V and J genes are TRBV5-1 and TRBJ2-3, with 11 nucleotides matching TRBD2. There are 16 residues in the CDR3. Trimming removed 3 bases from V and 2 bases from J; junction bases left unmatched: 5. Per the germline V gene, CDR1 is SGHRS and CDR2 is YFSETQ. The CDR3 nucleotides read TGCGCCAGCAGCTATCTAGCGGGGGGTAACACAGATACGCAGTATTTT. As protein: CASSYLAGGNTDTQYF.

The genes are TRBV7-9 and TRBJ1-2; TRBD1 matches at 7 bases. Germline-derived CDR1 and CDR2 are SEHNR and FQNEAQ (reference sequence). The CDR3 is 15 amino acids. After removal of 3 bases from V and 2 bases from J, the junction contained 6 bases not matched to a gene. The CDR3 here is CASSFGTAVNYGYTF. DNA for the CDR3: TGTGCCAGCAGCTTTGGGACAGCAGTCAACTATGGCTACACCTTC.

This clonotype was observed a few times. The chain couples TRBV5-6 to TRBJ1-3; D uncertain. The CDR3 loop spans 13 amino acids. Trimming shortened V by 3 bases and J by 5 bases, and 9 bases separated the two germline ends. The germline gives CDR1 SGHDT, CDR2 YYEEEE. This CDR3 is CASSSDVRNTIYF. The DNA of the CDR3 is TGTGCCAGCAGCTCCGACGTCCGAAACACCATATATTTT.

This clonotype is a singleton in its sample. The chain has TRBV5-4 and TRBJ2-7; D gene ambiguous. This CDR3 has 14 residues. CDR1 is SGHNT and CDR2 is YYREEE in the germline V gene (reference sequence). With 3 bases removed from V and 0 bases from J, the gap between germline ends came to 10 bases. CDR3 sequence (DNA): TGTGCCAGCAGCTCACAGCAGAGCTCCTACGAGCAGTACTTC. It specifies CASSSQQSSYEQYF.

This clonotype has ten or more counts. The rearrangement uses TRBV20-1 and TRBJ2-7; TRBD2 is a possible D gene (5 bases). CDR3 size: 12 residues. The V and J ends lost 7 bases and 1 base respectively, with 11 bases between them. CDR1 is DFQATT and CDR2 is SNEGSKA in the germline V gene (reference sequence). The CDR3 here is CSGHGLSYEQYF. The CDR3 bases are TGCAGTGGTCACGGACTTTCCTACGAGCAGTACTTC.

As regards this clonotype: Its ends do not fully match the called genes, so a read error is possible. The chain has TRBV24-1 and TRBJ1-6, with D possibly TRBD1 on 6 matching bases. Germline V lookup: CDR1 KGHDR, CDR2 SFDVKD. This CDR3 is 16 amino acids long. DNA of the CDR3: TGTGCCAGCAGTGATTTTGGGGGGGCACGTTATTCACCCCTCCACTTT. It translates to CASSDFGGARYSPLHF.

This clonotype has just a few counts. The J gene is TRBJ2-7, the V gene TRBV4-2; 10 bases line up with TRBD2. The germline gives CDR1 LGHNA, CDR2 YNFKEQ. The CDR3 has 17 amino acids. Trimming at V came to 0 bases and at J to 3 bases, leaving 8 bases not matched to a gene. CDR3 amino acids: CASSQDRLAGQIYEQYF. Here the CDR3 DNA reads TGTGCCAGCAGCCAAGATAGACTAGCGGGCCAGATCTACGAGCAGTACTTC.